Below, 9 T cell receptor beta chains from the same sample are listed, as sequenced in a study of vaccination and CD4 T cells after COVID-19. Antigens of these TCRs are unknown. The Oncomine TCR Beta short-read assay was what sequenced the DNA obtained from cultured CD4+ T cells. TCRdb re-called the PCR reads with MiXCR, one entry per CDR3 protein. The sample has roughly 15,000 distinct CDR3 sequences, 40% to 60% seen once. Specified treatment: roughly 10-day PBMC culture with coronavirus spike peptide pools or control peptides (ViraFEST assay). This sample comprised CD4+ T cells from blood, cultured in vitro, obtained before SARS-CoV-2 vaccination. These receptor sequences come from a human donor who had recovered from COVID-19.

This clonotype showed up just once. V and J are TRBV6-2 or TRBV6-3 and TRBJ2-2, with 10 bases aligning to TRBD2. Germline V lookup: CDR1 MNHEY, CDR2 SVGEGT. V shed 6 bases and J 0 bases; nucleotides not matched to a gene: 4. The length of the CDR3 is 16 residues. This chain's CDR3 is CASSRTSGANTGELFF. Here the CDR3 DNA reads TGTGCCAGCAGCCGTACTAGCGGGGCGAACACCGGGGAGCTGTTTTTT.

V is TRBV12-3 or TRBV12-4 and J is TRBJ2-3; D is possibly TRBD1 (6 bases). The CDR3 has 14 amino acids. V lost 5 bases, J lost 2 bases, and 11 bases lay in between. The CDR3 DNA reads as TGTGCCAGCAGTCTGGGACATCACACAGATACGCAGTATTTT. Protein sequence: CASSLGHHTDTQYF.

This chain connects TRBV6-1 to TRBJ1-2; no firm D call. V lost 6 bases, J lost 2 bases, and 13 bases lay in between. Germline values: CDR1 MNHNS, CDR2 SASEGT. The CDR3 loop spans 14 amino acids. The CDR3 spells CASRKEGRNYGYTF. In DNA, the CDR3 is TGTGCCAGCAGGAAGGAGGGAAGGAACTATGGCTACACCTTC.

This clonotype was seen more than once but under ten times. This chain joins TRBV20-1 and TRBJ2-7, with a tentative D call TRBD1 (7 bases). V was clipped by 3 bases and J by 4 bases, with 16 bases between them. Germline V gene data show CDR1 as DFQATT and CDR2 as SNEGSKA (reference sequence). The CDR3 spans 14 residues. CDR3 sequence reads: CSARDRQGGYEQYF. The CDR3 DNA sequence: TGCAGTGCTAGGGACCGACAGGGAGGATACGAGCAGTACTTC.

The gene calls are TRBV6-2 or TRBV6-3 and TRBJ2-2; 9 nucleotides align to TRBD1. The CDR3 consists of 16 residues. Unmatched junction bases numbered 13, after V lost 5 bases and J lost 9 bases. From germline, CDR1 is MNHEY and CDR2 SVGEGT. CDR3: CASSAHVGTGNRELFF. The CDR3 nucleotides read TGTGCCAGCAGTGCCCATGTCGGGACAGGGAACAGGGAGCTGTTTTTT.

The rearrangement uses TRBV19 and TRBJ2-3; 9 bases align to TRBD2. The CDR3 runs to 16 residues. From germline, CDR1 is LNHDA and CDR2 SQIVND (reference sequence). V lost 2 bases, J lost 4 bases, and 7 bases stayed unmatched. The CDR3: CASSIKSGRYADTQYF. In nucleotides, the CDR3 is TGTGCCAGTAGTATAAAGAGCGGGAGGTACGCAGATACGCAGTATTTT. The full variable domain, in which reference TRBV19 and TRBJ2-3 provide the parts outside the CDR3, is DGGITQSPKYLFRKEGQNVTLSCEQNLNHDAMYWYRQDPGQGLRLIYYSQIVNDFQKGDIAEGYSVSREKKESFPLTVTSAQKNPTAFYLCASSIKSGRYADTQYFGPGTRLTVL.

CDR3 nucleotides: TGTGCCAGCAGCTCCCTCTATAGCGGGAGATTGTACTTC. Its protein product is CASSSLYSGRLYF. V usage is TRBV7-2 and J usage is TRBJ2-5; the match to TRBD2 covers 9 bases. The CDR3 sequence is 13 residues long. The junction had 10 bases not matched to a gene; V was cut back by 4 bases and J by 13 bases. In germline, CDR1 is SGHTA, CDR2 FQGNSA.

This clonotype was seen a few times. V and J are TRBV6-1 and TRBJ1-1; D unresolved. The V gene lost 4 bases and the J gene lost 1 base, with 10 bases spanning the gap. Germline CDR1 MNHNS, CDR2 SASEGT. This CDR3 spans 14 amino acids. The CDR3 DNA sequence: TGTGCCAGCAGTGTCCGACGGGCGAACACTGAAGCTTTCTTT. Protein: CASSVRRANTEAFF.

The rearrangement uses TRBV6-1 and TRBJ1-5; D is ambiguous. V was trimmed by 0 bases and J by 9 bases, leaving 12 bases between them. Germline assignment: CDR1 MNHNS and CDR2 SASEGT. This CDR3 has 14 amino acids. The CDR3 spells CASSEAQNARPQHF. CDR3 sequence (DNA): TGTGCCAGCAGTGAAGCGCAAAACGCTCGGCCCCAGCATTTT.